The 22 T cell receptor beta chains in this list originate from one sample, sequenced in a study of blood T cell repertoires in COVID-19. Some clones are missing from TCRdb's copy, which holds only in-frame ones; the method was immunoSEQ multiplex PCR. This sample carries more than 100,000 clones, roughly 85% of them seen once, and the ten largest clones take around 4.7%. The specimen sequenced was peripheral blood. The receptors stem from a man between 40 and 49 years old with acute or convalescent COVID-19.

This chain connects TRBV19 to TRBJ2-7, with a possible D match to TRBD1 (5 bases). The ends were cut back, 4 bases at V and 4 bases at J, with 11 bases in the middle. Germline assignment: CDR1 LNHDA and CDR2 SQIVND (reference sequence). This CDR3 has 13 amino acids. In DNA, the CDR3 is TGTGCCAGTAGTAATGGACATCTATACGAGCAGTACTTC. It specifies CASSNGHLYEQYF.

The chain recombines TRBV20-1 with TRBJ2-3, with 7 bases lining up with TRBD2. CDR1 DFQATT and CDR2 SNEGSKA come from the germline V gene (reference sequence). The ends lost 3 bases at V and 6 bases at J; junction bases unmatched: 21. This CDR3 is 18 amino acids long. DNA of the CDR3: TGCAGTGCTAGTCATAGTATATTGCGGGAGCCCGGTGGTGATACGCAGTATTTT. This sequence encodes CSASHSILREPGGDTQYF.

To note about this clone: Sequence at one end of the junction differs from germline and may be a read error. The chain combines TRBV14 with TRBJ2-2, with 9 bases identical to TRBD2. The CDR3 length is 15 residues. From germline, CDR1 is SGHDN and CDR2 FVKESK. CDR3 bases: TGTGCCAGCAACCAAGCGGGAGGTGTCACCGGGGAGCTGTTTTTT. Translating gives CASNQAGGVTGELFF.

This chain joins TRBV7-9 and TRBJ2-1; perhaps TRBD2 as D (5 bases). The CDR3 runs 15 residues. Germline CDR1 and CDR2: SEHNR and FQNEAQ (reference sequence). V was cut by 7 bases and J by 0 bases, with 13 bases left in between. The DNA for the CDR3 is TGTGCCAGCACCCTCGTGGGGAGCTCCTACAATGAGCAGTTCTTC. It codes for CASTLVGSSYNEQFF.

The chain links TRBV19 to TRBJ1-1; 7 bases agree with TRBD1. Germline lookup yields CDR1 LNHDA and CDR2 SQIVND (reference sequence). This CDR3 spans 13 amino acids. V lost 5 bases and J lost 8; bases outside the gene matches: 8. The CDR3 loop is CASSLSPGGEAFF. The CDR3 nucleotides read TGTGCCAGTAGTTTGTCGCCAGGGGGAGAAGCTTTCTTT.

The chain has TRBV5-1 and TRBJ2-1; 7 positions match TRBD2. The junction had 6 bases not matched to a gene; V was cut back by 0 bases and J by 3 bases. The germline V gene has CDR1 SGHRS and CDR2 YFSETQ. The CDR3 extends over 16 amino acids. CDR3 protein: CASSLVSSGNYNEQFF. CDR3 nucleotide sequence: TGCGCCAGCAGCTTGGTGTCTAGCGGCAACTACAATGAGCAGTTCTTC. Full variable domain (remainder filled in from reference TRBV5-1 and TRBJ2-1): KAGVTQTPRYLIKTRGQQVTLSCSPISGHRSVSWYQQTPGQGLQFLFEYFSETQRNKGNFPGRFSGRQFSNSRSEMNVSTLELGDSALYLCASSLVSSGNYNEQFFGPGTRLTVL.

This chain connects TRBV5-1 to TRBJ2-7, with a weak D call TRBD2 (6 bases). The CDR3 runs to 14 residues. V was pared by 2 bases and J by 6 bases, with 15 bases between. Germline V lookup: CDR1 SGHRS, CDR2 YFSETQ. The CDR3 reads CASSFGTGVGEQYF. DNA for the CDR3: TGCGCCAGCAGCTTCGGAACGGGAGTCGGCGAGCAGTACTTC.

This chain connects TRBV14 to TRBJ2-7; possibly TRBD2 for D (5 bases). Germline V gene data show CDR1 as SGHDN and CDR2 as FVKESK. V lost 3 bases to trimming and J lost 5 bases, with 11 bases between them. The CDR3 sequence is 13 residues long. The CDR3 is CASSQLDGDEQYF. The CDR3, as DNA: TGTGCCAGCAGCCAGTTGGACGGGGACGAGCAGTACTTC.

V usage is TRBV3-1 (or the pseudogene TRBV3-2) and J usage is TRBJ2-6; D is undetermined. V was cut by 3 bases and J by 2 bases, with 8 bases left in between. The CDR3 totals 15 residues. Germline lookup yields CDR1 LGHDT and CDR2 YNNKEL (reference sequence). DNA for the CDR3: TGTGCCAGCAGCCAGGCCTTAACTGGGGCCAACGTCCTGACTTTC. This sequence encodes CASSQALTGANVLTF.

This chain uses TRBV5-8 with TRBJ1-1; D ambiguous. Germline V gene lookup returns CDR1 SGHTS and CDR2 YDEGEE. CDR3 size: 15 residues. The V and J ends lost 0 bases and 1 base respectively, with 10 bases between them. CDR3 amino acids: CASSLVGQANTEAFF. CDR3 DNA sequence: TGTGCCAGCAGCTTGGTCGGTCAGGCGAACACTGAAGCTTTCTTT.

The rearrangement uses TRBV27 and TRBJ1-1; the match to TRBD1 covers 8 bases. V was pared by 5 bases and J by 1 base, with 12 bases of the junction left unmatched. Looked up from germline, CDR1 is MNHEY and CDR2 is SMNVEV (reference sequence). The CDR3 has 17 amino acids. The CDR3 sequence is CASSPQGASWRNTEAFF. For the CDR3, the DNA is TGTGCCAGCAGTCCCCAGGGGGCTTCGTGGAGGAACACTGAAGCTTTCTTT.

The chain recombines TRBV5-5 with TRBJ2-7; weak D call: TRBD2 (5 bases). The CDR3 length is 13 residues. V was trimmed by 4 bases and J by 4 bases, leaving 12 bases between them. Germline-derived CDR1 and CDR2 are SGHKS and YYEKEE (reference sequence). The CDR3 region is CASSLLRAYEQYF. Here the CDR3 DNA reads TGTGCCAGCAGCCTCCTGCGGGCGTACGAGCAGTACTTC.

This chain connects TRBV4-2 to TRBJ1-5, with 12 bases matching TRBD1. Germline V CDR1 and CDR2: LGHNA, YNFKEQ. This CDR3 is built from 16 residues. With V trimmed by 5 bases and J by 3 bases, 5 bases remained unmatched. CDR3 sequence (DNA): TGTGCCAGCAGCGAAAAGGGACAGGGGGCCAATCAGCCCCAGCATTTT. Its translation: CASSEKGQGANQPQHF.

This chain uses TRBV2 with TRBJ2-5; TRBD2 is a possible D gene (8 bases). There are 15 residues in the CDR3. The germline gives CDR1 SNHLY, CDR2 FYNNEI. V shed 6 bases and J shed 5 bases, with 19 bases lying between them. The CDR3 coding sequence is TGTGCCAGCAGCGAGGGGGCGGGAGGCCGGGAGACCCAGTACTTC. Translation gives CASSEGAGGRETQYF.

The rearrangement links TRBV3-1 (or the pseudogene TRBV3-2) to TRBJ1-4; 8 bases are shared with TRBD1. The CDR3 is 16 amino acids. Trimming cost V 0 bases and J 7 bases; bases outside gene matches: 7. The germline V gene encodes CDR1 LGHDT and CDR2 YNNKEL (reference sequence). CDR3 region: CASSQEFNRGSEKLFF. The DNA for the CDR3 is TGTGCCAGCAGCCAAGAGTTTAACAGGGGGAGTGAAAAACTGTTTTTT.

The V gene is TRBV27, the J gene TRBJ2-5; 14 bases line up with TRBD2. This CDR3 spans 15 amino acids. V gave up 5 bases and J gave up 5 bases; unmatched junction bases: 4. From germline, CDR1 is MNHEY and CDR2 SMNVEV (reference sequence). The CDR3 DNA sequence: TGTGCCAGCAGTCCAGGACTAGCGGGGGGCGAGACCCAGTACTTC. Its translation is CASSPGLAGGETQYF.

V usage is TRBV3-1 (or the pseudogene TRBV3-2) and J usage is TRBJ2-7; D ambiguous. Germline CDR1 reads LGHDT; CDR2 reads YNNKEL (reference sequence). This CDR3 is 15 amino acids long. Trimming removed 1 base from V and 2 bases from J, with 12 bases in between. The CDR3 region has the DNA TGTGCCAGCAGCCAAGGGTACGGTCCTACCTACGAGCAGTACTTC. Its translation: CASSQGYGPTYEQYF.

The chain joins TRBV12-3 or TRBV12-4 to TRBJ2-7; a weak D match, TRBD1 (5 bases). The CDR3 extends over 12 amino acids. V lost 5 bases and J lost 5, with 10 bases in between. DNA of the CDR3: TGTGCCAGCAGTCCAGGGCCGCACGAGCAGTACTTC. It yields the protein CASSPGPHEQYF.

This chain uses TRBV18 with TRBJ2-3; TRBD2 agrees at 13 bases. Germline V lookup: CDR1 KGHSH, CDR2 LQKENI. The CDR3 is 16 amino acids. Trimming cost V 3 bases and J 5 bases; bases outside gene matches: 5. CDR3: CASSPGLAGREDTQYF. The CDR3 DNA reads as TGTGCCAGCTCACCGGGACTAGCGGGACGTGAAGATACGCAGTATTTT.

This chain uses TRBV3-1 (or the pseudogene TRBV3-2) with TRBJ2-7; no clear D gene. The CDR3 covers 14 residues. Germline CDR1 is LGHDT and CDR2 is YNNKEL (reference sequence). V lost 1 base and J lost 1, with 8 bases in between. The DNA of the CDR3 is TGTGCCAGCAGCCAAGTGCGATCGTCCTACGAGCAGTACTTC. This codes for CASSQVRSSYEQYF.

This clone was detected a few times. V gene TRBV10-3 combines with J gene TRBJ2-2, with TRBD1 matching 7 bases. CDR1 ENHRY and CDR2 SYGVKD come from the germline V gene. The J segment lost 2 bases and the V segment lost 4 bases, leaving 4 bases of the junction unmatched. The CDR3 runs 15 residues. The CDR3 DNA is TGTGCCATCAGTGCAGGACAGGTCAACACCGGGGAGCTGTTTTTT. Its translation is CAISAGQVNTGELFF.

J is TRBJ1-4 and V is TRBV10-3; 7 bases are a match to TRBD1. This CDR3 has 14 amino acids. The junction had 1 base not matched to a gene; V was cut back by 6 bases and J by 0 bases. The germline CDR1 and CDR2 sequences are ENHRY and SYGVKD. CDR3 region: CAISGTATNEKLFF. The CDR3 region has the DNA TGTGCCATCAGCGGGACAGCAACTAATGAAAAACTGTTTTTT.